The rows below give T cell receptor beta chains drawn from one sample of a study of blood T cell repertoires in COVID-19. TCRdb's copy holds only in-frame clones and misses some; the assay was immunoSEQ multiplex PCR. Of 390,000 or so clones listed, about 86% are singletons. The sample consisted of PBMCs or T cells enriched from blood (not recorded which). The origin of the receptors is a woman aged 50 to 60 who had recovered from COVID-19. Both conserved end residues are part of each CDR3. The D gene is left open where the match is weak. The size field is filled for only some rows; it gives once, few, many or a size class.

.	14	TRBJ1-2	TRBV7-9	.	CASSPSFSSSGYTF	TGTGCCAGCAGCCCATCGTTTAGTAGTTCGGGCTACACCTTC
.	14	TRBJ2-7	TRBV29-1	many	CSVEAGDPPYEQYF	TGCAGCGTTGAGGCAGGGGACCCCCCCTACGAGCAGTACTTC
.	15	TRBJ2-7	TRBV5-1	once	CASRLAETGKYEQYF	TGCGCCAGCCGATTAGCCGAAACAGGGAAGTACGAGCAGTACTTC
TRBD2	17	TRBJ2-7	TRBV27	.	CASSLQFSGAGSYEQYF	TGTGCCAGCAGTTTACAATTTAGCGGGGCGGGTTCCTACGAGCAGTACTTC
TRBD1	13	TRBJ1-5	TRBV19	.	CASSRTGQQPQHF	TGTGCCAGTAGTAGGACAGGGCAGCAGCCCCAGCATTTT
.	14	TRBJ1-6	TRBV3-1/TRBV3-2	.	CATTGSSYNSPLHF	TGTGCCACAACCGGTAGCTCCTATAATTCACCCCTCCACTTT
.	19	TRBJ1-6	TRBV7-8	once	CASSLAGGGRSSYNSPLHF	TGTGCCAGCAGCTTAGCGGGGGGAGGCAGGAGCTCCTATAATTCACCCCTCCACTTT
.	15	TRBJ2-7	TRBV7-2	.	CASTHGGGFSYEQYF	TGTGCCAGCACTCACGGTGGAGGCTTCTCCTACGAGCAGTACTTC
.	13	TRBJ2-5	TRBV5-1	.	CASSLAVEETQYF	TGCGCCAGCAGCTTGGCTGTTGAGGAGACCCAGTACTTC
.	16	TRBJ1-5	TRBV2	.	CACKLDSTLSNQPQHF	TGTGCCTGCAAACTGGACAGTACGCTTAGCAATCAGCCCCAGCATTTT
TRBD2	16	TRBJ2-1	TRBV4-3	.	CASSQGSGGALNEQFF	TGCGCCAGCAGCCAAGGTTCCGGGGGGGCTTTGAATGAGCAGTTCTTC
TRBD2	20	TRBJ2-7	TRBV4-2	.	CASSQGQLLAGGPTLGEQYF	TGTGCCAGCAGCCAAGGACAACTACTAGCGGGGGGGCCCACGCTCGGCGAGCAGTACTTC
.	15	TRBJ1-4	TRBV19	.	CANPPGEAASEKLFF	TGTGCCAACCCACCCGGGGAAGCGGCCAGTGAAAAACTGTTTTTT
.	12	TRBJ2-2	TRBV18	.	CASSPLSGELFF	TGTGCCAGCTCACCTTTATCCGGGGAGCTGTTTTTT
TRBD2	14	TRBJ2-1	TRBV7-9	.	CASSTKPGGHEQFF	TGTGCCAGCAGCACGAAGCCGGGGGGACATGAGCAGTTCTTC
.	14	TRBJ1-6	TRBV7-6	.	CASSPGQRNSPLHF	TGTGCCAGCAGCCCCGGACAGAGAAATTCACCCCTCCACTTT
TRBD1	13	TRBJ2-7	TRBV11-2	once	CASSHDYRGEQYF	TGTGCCAGCAGCCACGATTACAGGGGGGAGCAGTACTTC
TRBD2	17	TRBJ2-1	TRBV7-2	.	CASSGLGGGVSYNEQFF	TGTGCCAGCAGCGGACTCGGCGGGGGGGTCTCCTACAATGAGCAGTTCTTC
TRBD1	14	TRBJ1-3	TRBV29-1	.	CSVDDRGHGNTIYF	TGCAGCGTGGACGACAGGGGGCATGGAAACACCATATATTTT
TRBD1	12	TRBJ1-6	TRBV6-5	once	CATRQGVSPLHF	TGTGCCACCCGGCAGGGGGTTTCACCCCTCCACTTT
.	14	TRBJ1-1	TRBV18	.	CASSPVGGSTEAFF	TGTGCCAGCTCACCGGTTGGAGGGAGCACTGAAGCTTTCTTT
.	15	TRBJ2-3	TRBV7-2	.	CASSLAYGSTDTQYF	TGTGCCAGCAGCTTAGCGTACGGTAGCACAGATACGCAGTATTTT
.	14	TRBJ1-1	TRBV6-4	.	CASSDSTLNTEAFF	TGTGCCAGCAGTGACTCGACACTCAACACTGAAGCTTTCTTT
TRBD2	16	TRBJ2-1	TRBV18	.	CASSPQRGGSYNEQFF	TGTGCCAGCTCACCACAGCGGGGGGGTTCCTACAATGAGCAGTTCTTC
TRBD1	15	TRBJ2-3	TRBV28	.	CASSKGQAGTDTQYF	TGTGCCAGCAGTAAAGGACAGGCTGGCACAGATACGCAGTATTTT
TRBD2	14	TRBJ2-7	TRBV2	.	CASSERAGAYEQYF	TGTGCCAGCAGTGAAAGGGCGGGAGCCTACGAGCAGTACTTC
.	12	TRBJ2-1	TRBV19	.	CASTGLGNEQFF	TGTGCCAGTACCGGACTCGGCAATGAGCAGTTCTTC
TRBD1	14	TRBJ2-7	TRBV6-5	.	CASTNEDRYYEQYF	TGTGCCAGCACCAACGAGGACAGGTACTACGAGCAGTACTTC
.	14	TRBJ1-2	TRBV6-5	.	CASTSWGALNGYTF	TGTGCCAGCACCTCCTGGGGAGCCTTGAACGGCTACACCTTC
.	19	TRBJ1-6	TRBV27	.	CASGPRGTRLTRGNSPLHF	TGTGCCAGCGGGCCGAGGGGGACGAGACTAACGAGGGGGAATTCACCCCTCCACTTT
.	9	TRBJ1-2	TRBV28	.	CASGGGYTF	TGTGCCAGCGGGGGGGGCTACACCTTC
TRBD2	17	TRBJ2-5	TRBV24-1	.	CATSDLRSGGRQETQYF	TGTGCCACCAGTGATTTGCGGAGCGGGGGGCGGCAGGAGACCCAGTACTTC
.	16	TRBJ2-1	TRBV27	once	CASSLQLEPLYNEQFF	TGTGCCAGCAGTTTACAGCTAGAGCCACTCTACAATGAGCAGTTCTTC
.	14	TRBJ2-7	TRBV9	.	CASSPGVGPYEQYF	TGTGCCAGCAGCCCCGGGGTGGGTCCTTACGAGCAGTACTTC
.	15	TRBJ1-1	TRBV27	.	CASRPSTMAGDRAFF	TGTGCCAGCAGGCCCTCGACAATGGCAGGGGATCGGGCTTTCTTT
TRBD2	12	TRBJ2-1	TRBV6-5	few	CASSRLAGEQFF	TGTGCCAGCAGTCGACTAGCGGGGGAGCAGTTCTTC
.	15	TRBJ1-2	TRBV13	.	CASSQGGGAYYGYTF	TGTGCCAGCAGCCAAGGGGGGGGAGCCTACTATGGCTACACCTTC
TRBD1	15	TRBJ1-2	TRBV7-2	.	CASSISYRGIDGYTF	TGTGCCAGCAGCATCTCCTACAGGGGAATAGATGGCTACACCTTC
TRBD1	13	TRBJ1-1	TRBV25-1	few	CASSGQGTTEAFF	TGTGCCAGCAGTGGACAGGGAACCACTGAAGCTTTCTTT
.	14	TRBJ1-2	TRBV7-9	.	CAIPARWGLDGYTF	TGTGCCATCCCCGCCCGGTGGGGGCTCGATGGCTACACCTTC
.	13	TRBJ1-1	TRBV18	.	CASSTSKGTEAFF	TGTGCCAGCTCGACCTCCAAGGGGACTGAAGCTTTCTTT
.	14	TRBJ2-1	TRBV7-9	.	CASTDRDFEDEQFF	TGTGCCAGCACTGACAGGGACTTTGAAGATGAGCAGTTCTTC
.	13	TRBJ1-2	TRBV28	.	CASSLLRERGYTF	TGTGCCAGCAGTTTATTGAGGGAACGGGGCTACACCTTC
.	15	TRBJ1-3	TRBV5-1	.	CASSLGNGVGNTIYF	TGCGCCAGCAGCTTGGGTAACGGGGTTGGAAACACCATATATTTT
.	12	TRBJ2-7	TRBV2	.	CASRQNFYEQYF	TGTGCCAGCAGGCAAAACTTCTACGAGCAGTACTTC
.	12	TRBJ1-1	TRBV28	.	CASSFEDFPSFF	TGTGCCAGCAGTTTTGAGGATTTTCCCTCTTTCTTT
TRBD1	18	TRBJ1-5	TRBV19	.	CASSMWFGTGENNQPQHF	TGTGCCAGTAGTATGTGGTTTGGGACAGGGGAAAACAATCAGCCCCAGCATTTT
TRBD1	13	TRBJ1-5	TRBV6-5	once	CASSHRGYQPQHF	TGTGCCAGCAGCCACAGGGGCTACCAGCCCCAGCATTTT
.	16	TRBJ2-5	TRBV7-2	.	CASSLGGGGAGETQYF	TGTGCCAGCAGCTTAGGAGGGGGAGGGGCCGGGGAGACCCAGTACTTC